This T cell receptor (beta chain) was sequenced in a study of glioma-infiltrating T cells after dendritic cell vaccination. Turning to the study itself: Glioblastoma patients came from Phase I and II dendritic cell vaccination trials. The vaccine used monocyte-derived dendritic cells pulsed overnight with autologous tumor lysate.

On this clone itself: Its antigen is as yet unknown.

This sample's time point: after dendritic cell vaccination, including at tumor progression/relapse. None of the glioblastoma patients had an isocitrate dehydrogenase mutation. The repertoire was sequenced with immunoSEQ multiplex PCR; TCRdb's copy has only in-frame clones and lacks some. The sample has over 75,000 clones, roughly 77% seen once. Germline values: CDR1 SGDLS, CDR2 YYNGEE. V dropped 1 base and J dropped 10 bases, with 6 bases sitting between them. The CDR3 is 11 amino acids. Study-wide results and limits: Few patients contributed both blood and tumor specimens.

The clonotype was recovered from a human donor with glioblastoma. J is TRBJ2-1 and V is TRBV9, with D tentatively TRBD2 (5 bases). Sequences were derived from blood, sampled after dendritic cell vaccination. In nucleotides, the CDR3 is TGTGCCAGCAGCGTATCGGGGGAGCAGTTCTTC. This encodes CASSVSGEQFF.